These 10 T cell receptor beta chains were all obtained from the same sample, sequenced in a study of response to subunit inactivated influenza vaccine. TCRdb fed the RT-PCR reads into MiXCR, producing one record per CDR3 protein. The repertoire holds 600,000 to 850,000 distinct CDR3 sequences, with 14% as singletons. This material consisted of PBMCs from blood, taken around two weeks before vaccination. The receptors were gathered from a man in his fifties or sixties who received an inactivated influenza vaccine.

A few counts support this clonotype. The V call is TRBV5-1, the J call TRBJ2-2, with 8 bases fitting TRBD1. Losses at the gene ends were 4 bases for V and 5 bases for J; bases not matched to a gene: 13. The germline gives CDR1 SGHRS, CDR2 YFSETQ. This CDR3 is 17 amino acids long. The CDR3 region is CASSSGPLNRGTGELFF. CDR3 nucleotides: TGCGCCAGCAGCAGCGGCCCCCTGAACAGGGGGACCGGGGAGCTGTTTTTT.

This clonotype was detected only a few times. The chain carries TRBV11-2 and TRBJ2-3, with 7 bases fitting TRBD2. Germline-derived CDR1 and CDR2 are SGHAT and FQNNGV. V shed 4 bases, J shed 2 bases, and the junction held 6 bases outside the gene matches. The CDR3 has 15 amino acids. CDR3 region: CASSSLAAPTDTQYF. The CDR3 DNA is TGTGCCAGCAGCTCCCTAGCGGCTCCCACAGATACGCAGTATTTT.

This clonotype was detected only a few times. The chain couples TRBV5-1 to TRBJ2-7; no clear D. The germline V and J ends were trimmed by 0 bases and 2 bases, with 9 bases remaining between them. CDR3 length: 14 amino acids. Germline CDR1 and CDR2: SGHRS and YFSETQ. DNA of the CDR3: TGCGCCAGCAGCTTGGATCTCACTACCTACGAGCAGTACTTC. Its protein is CASSLDLTTYEQYF.

This clonotype was found many times. This chain connects TRBV10-3 to TRBJ2-1; the D is unclear. Per the germline V gene, CDR1 is ENHRY and CDR2 is SYGVKD. This CDR3 contains 16 residues. Trimming removed 0 bases at V and 4 bases at J, with 13 bases between. For the CDR3, the DNA is TGTGCCATCAGTGAGTCGGCACCTAGATCGTACAATGAGCAGTTCTTC. Translating it yields CAISESAPRSYNEQFF.

This clonotype was observed a few times. V gene TRBV7-9 combines with J gene TRBJ1-3; 9 bases map to TRBD1. The CDR3 consists of 16 residues. V dropped 5 bases and J dropped 1; count of bases not matched to a gene: 6. CDR1 SEHNR and CDR2 FQNEAQ come from the germline V gene (reference sequence). CDR3 protein: CASSVTGGLSGNTIYF. The CDR3 bases are TGTGCCAGCAGCGTGACAGGGGGTCTATCTGGAAACACCATATATTTT.

V gene TRBV15 combines with J gene TRBJ2-1; D might be TRBD1 (6 bases). This CDR3 region has 13 residues. CDR1 and CDR2 from the germline V gene are LNHNV and YYDKDF (reference sequence). V lost 2 bases, J lost 8 bases, and 10 bases lay in between. The CDR3 is CATSRQQGDEQFF. DNA for the CDR3: TGTGCCACCAGCAGACAACAGGGAGATGAGCAGTTCTTC.

The chain is built from TRBV5-1 and TRBJ2-7; 7 bases are shared with TRBD2. Germline values: CDR1 SGHRS, CDR2 YFSETQ. V lost 0 bases and J lost 5; bases outside the gene matches: 5. This CDR3 spans 14 amino acids. The chain's CDR3 is CASSLAGTKDEQYF. As DNA, the CDR3 is TGCGCCAGCAGCTTGGCAGGGACTAAGGACGAGCAGTACTTC.

This clonotype was recorded a few times. The V gene is TRBV12-3 or TRBV12-4, the J gene TRBJ1-5; 9 bases fit TRBD1. V shed 4 bases and J 5 bases; nucleotides not matched to a gene: 12. The CDR3 length is 17 residues. The CDR3 is CASSSWPGTGRDQPQHF. The CDR3 DNA is TGTGCCAGCAGTTCCTGGCCGGGGACAGGGAGGGATCAGCCCCAGCATTTT.

V and J are TRBV27 and TRBJ1-5; D remains ambiguous. V lost 4 bases, J lost 4 bases, and 8 bases lay in between. Germline assignment: CDR1 MNHEY and CDR2 SMNVEV (reference sequence). This CDR3 spans 13 amino acids. CDR3 amino acids: CASSSDGNQPQHF. DNA for the CDR3: TGTGCCAGCAGTTCGGACGGGAATCAGCCCCAGCATTTT.

This clonotype was detected a few times. The junction and the germline gene differ at one end; a read error may be behind it. This chain connects TRBV29-1 to TRBJ2-5; D may be TRBD2 (5 bases). CDR3 length: 14 amino acids. Germline-derived CDR1 and CDR2 are SQVTM and ANQGSEA. The CDR3: CSVEGPGYQETQYF. The CDR3 DNA is TGCAGCGTAGAAGGTCCGGGGTACCAAGAGACCCAGTACTTC.